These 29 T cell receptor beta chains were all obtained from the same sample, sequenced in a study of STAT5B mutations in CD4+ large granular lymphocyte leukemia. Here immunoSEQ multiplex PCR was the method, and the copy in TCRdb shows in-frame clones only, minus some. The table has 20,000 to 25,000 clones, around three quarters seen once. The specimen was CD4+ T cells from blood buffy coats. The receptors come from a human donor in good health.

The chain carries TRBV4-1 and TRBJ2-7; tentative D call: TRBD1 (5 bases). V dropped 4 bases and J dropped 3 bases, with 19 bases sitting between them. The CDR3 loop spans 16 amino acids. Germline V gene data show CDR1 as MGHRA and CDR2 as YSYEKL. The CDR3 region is CASSPVGIRGNYEQYF. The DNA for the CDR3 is TGCGCCAGCAGCCCCGTAGGAATAAGGGGAAACTACGAGCAGTACTTC.

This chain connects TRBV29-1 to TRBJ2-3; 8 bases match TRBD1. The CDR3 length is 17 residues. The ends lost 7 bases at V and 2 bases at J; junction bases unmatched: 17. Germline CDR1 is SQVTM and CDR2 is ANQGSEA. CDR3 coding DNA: TGCAGCGCTGGGGATCTTAGGCTCCAGGGGGCCACAGATACGCAGTATTTT. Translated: CSAGDLRLQGATDTQYF.

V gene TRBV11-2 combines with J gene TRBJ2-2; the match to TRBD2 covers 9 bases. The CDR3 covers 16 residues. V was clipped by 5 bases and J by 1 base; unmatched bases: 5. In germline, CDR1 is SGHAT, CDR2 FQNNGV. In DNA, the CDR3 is TGTGCCAGCAGCCCCCGACTAGCGGAGAACACCGGGGAGCTGTTTTTT. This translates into CASSPRLAENTGELFF.

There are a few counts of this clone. CDR3 region: CASKDREDGYTF. CDR3 DNA sequence: TGTGCCAGCAAGGACAGGGAGGATGGCTACACCTTC. The chain couples TRBV6-1 to TRBJ1-2; TRBD1 agrees at 8 bases. CDR1 MNHNS and CDR2 SASEGT come from the germline V gene. The CDR3 spans 12 residues. V was clipped by 7 bases and J by 6 bases; unmatched bases: 4.

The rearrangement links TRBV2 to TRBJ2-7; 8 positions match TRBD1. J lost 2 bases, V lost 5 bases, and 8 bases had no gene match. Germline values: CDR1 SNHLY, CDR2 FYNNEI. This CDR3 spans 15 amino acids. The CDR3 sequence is CASSPETGDPYEQYF. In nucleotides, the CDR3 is TGTGCCAGCAGTCCCGAGACAGGGGACCCCTACGAGCAGTACTTC.

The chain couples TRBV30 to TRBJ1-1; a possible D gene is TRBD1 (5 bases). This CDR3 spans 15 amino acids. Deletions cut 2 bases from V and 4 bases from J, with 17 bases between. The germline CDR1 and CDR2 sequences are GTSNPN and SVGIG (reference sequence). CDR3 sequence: CAWSRQTFGATEAFF. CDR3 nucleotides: TGTGCCTGGAGTAGACAGACGTTTGGGGCCACTGAAGCTTTCTTT. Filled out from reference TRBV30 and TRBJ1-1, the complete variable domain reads SQTIHQWPATLVQPVGSPLSLECTVEGTSNPNLYWYRQAAGRGLQLLFYSVGIGQISSEVPQNLSASRPQDRQFILSSKKLLLSDSGFYLCAWSRQTFGATEAFFGQGTRLTVV.

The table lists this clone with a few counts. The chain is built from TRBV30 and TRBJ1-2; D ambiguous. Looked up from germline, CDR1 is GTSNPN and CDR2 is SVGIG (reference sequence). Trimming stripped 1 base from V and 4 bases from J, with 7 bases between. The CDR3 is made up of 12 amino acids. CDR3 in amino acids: CAWSGIGYGYTF. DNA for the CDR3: TGTGCCTGGAGTGGTATAGGCTATGGCTACACCTTC.

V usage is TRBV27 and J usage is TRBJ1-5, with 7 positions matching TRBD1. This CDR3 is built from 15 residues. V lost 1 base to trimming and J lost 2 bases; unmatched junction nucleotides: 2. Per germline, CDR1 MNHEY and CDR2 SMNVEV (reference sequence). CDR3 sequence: CASSLLGQRNQPQHF. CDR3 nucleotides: TGTGCCAGCAGTTTATTGGGACAGCGCAATCAGCCCCAGCATTTT.

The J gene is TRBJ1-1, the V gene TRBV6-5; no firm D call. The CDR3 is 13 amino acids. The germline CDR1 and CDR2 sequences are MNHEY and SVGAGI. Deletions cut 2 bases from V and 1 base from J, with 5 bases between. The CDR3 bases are TGTGCCAGCAGTTACCAAGGGAACACTGAAGCTTTCTTT. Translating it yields CASSYQGNTEAFF.

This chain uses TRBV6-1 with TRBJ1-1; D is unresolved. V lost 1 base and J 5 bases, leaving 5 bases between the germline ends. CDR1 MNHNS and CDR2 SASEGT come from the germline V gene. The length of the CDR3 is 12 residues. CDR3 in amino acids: CASSEVGTEAFF. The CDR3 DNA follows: TGTGCCAGCAGTGAAGTGGGTACTGAAGCTTTCTTT.

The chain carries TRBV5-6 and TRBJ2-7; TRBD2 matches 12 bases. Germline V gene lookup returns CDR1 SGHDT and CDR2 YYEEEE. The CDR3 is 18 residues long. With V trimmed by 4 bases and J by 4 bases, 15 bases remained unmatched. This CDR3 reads CASSRTALTSGRGYEQYF. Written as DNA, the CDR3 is TGTGCCAGCAGCCGAACTGCCCTGACTAGCGGGAGAGGGTACGAGCAGTACTTC. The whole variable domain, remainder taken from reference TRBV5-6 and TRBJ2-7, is DAGVTQSPTHLIKTRGQQVTLRCSPKSGHDTVSWYQQALGQGPQFIFQYYEEEERQRGNFPDRFSGHQFPNYSSELNVNALLLGDSALYLCASSRTALTSGRGYEQYFGPGTRLTVT.

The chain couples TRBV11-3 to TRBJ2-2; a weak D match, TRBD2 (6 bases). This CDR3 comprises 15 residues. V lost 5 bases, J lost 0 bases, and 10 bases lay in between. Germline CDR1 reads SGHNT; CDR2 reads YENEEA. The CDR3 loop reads CASSRGDPNTGELFF. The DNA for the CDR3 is TGTGCCAGCAGCCGCGGGGACCCGAACACCGGGGAGCTGTTTTTT.

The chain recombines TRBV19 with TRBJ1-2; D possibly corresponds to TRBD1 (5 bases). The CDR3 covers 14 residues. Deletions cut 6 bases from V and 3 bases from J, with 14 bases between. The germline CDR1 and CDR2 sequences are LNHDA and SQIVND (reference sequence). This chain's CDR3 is CASSAQGRDYGYTF. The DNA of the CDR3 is TGTGCCAGTAGCGCTCAGGGAAGGGACTATGGCTACACCTTC. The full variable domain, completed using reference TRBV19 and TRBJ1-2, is DGGITQSPKYLFRKEGQNVTLSCEQNLNHDAMYWYRQDPGQGLRLIYYSQIVNDFQKGDIAEGYSVSREKKESFPLTVTSAQKNPTAFYLCASSAQGRDYGYTFGSGTRLTVV.

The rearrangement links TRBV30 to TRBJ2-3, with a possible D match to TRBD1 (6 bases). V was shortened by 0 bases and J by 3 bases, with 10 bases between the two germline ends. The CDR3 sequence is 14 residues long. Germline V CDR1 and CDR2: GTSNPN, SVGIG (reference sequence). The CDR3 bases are TGTGCCTGGAGTGTTTTAGGACAGACAGATACGCAGTATTTT. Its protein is CAWSVLGQTDTQYF.

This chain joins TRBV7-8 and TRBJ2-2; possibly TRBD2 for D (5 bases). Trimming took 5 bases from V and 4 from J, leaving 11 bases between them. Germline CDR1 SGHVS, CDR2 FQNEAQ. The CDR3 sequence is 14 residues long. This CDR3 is CASSPRTVTGELFF. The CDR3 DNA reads TGTGCCAGCAGCCCCCGGACTGTCACCGGGGAGCTGTTTTTT.

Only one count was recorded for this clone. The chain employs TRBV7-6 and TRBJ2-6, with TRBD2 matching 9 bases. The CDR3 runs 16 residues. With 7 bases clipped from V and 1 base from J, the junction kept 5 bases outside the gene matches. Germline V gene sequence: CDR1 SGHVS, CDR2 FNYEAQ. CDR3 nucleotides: TGTGCCAGCACTTTAGCGGGGGAGTCTGGGGCCAACGTCCTGACTTTC. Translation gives CASTLAGESGANVLTF.

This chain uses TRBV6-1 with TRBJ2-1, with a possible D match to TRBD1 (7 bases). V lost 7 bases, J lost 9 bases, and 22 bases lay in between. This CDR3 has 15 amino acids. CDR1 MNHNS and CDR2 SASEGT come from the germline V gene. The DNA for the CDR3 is TGTGCCAGCACCCCAGGGGGGACCACCTACGGTGAGCAGTTCTTC. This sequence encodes CASTPGGTTYGEQFF.

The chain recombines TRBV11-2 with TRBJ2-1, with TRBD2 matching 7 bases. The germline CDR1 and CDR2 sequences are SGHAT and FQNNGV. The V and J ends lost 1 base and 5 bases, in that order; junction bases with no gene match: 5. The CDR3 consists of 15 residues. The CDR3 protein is CASSLVSGTDNEQFF. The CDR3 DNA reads TGTGCCAGCAGCTTAGTGAGCGGGACCGACAATGAGCAGTTCTTC.

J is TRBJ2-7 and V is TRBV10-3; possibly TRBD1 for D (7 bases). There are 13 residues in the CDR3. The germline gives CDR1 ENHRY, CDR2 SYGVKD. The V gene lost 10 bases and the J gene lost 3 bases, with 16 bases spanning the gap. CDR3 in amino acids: CATLNRGGYEQYF. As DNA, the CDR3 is TGTGCCACCCTAAACAGGGGAGGCTACGAGCAGTACTTC.

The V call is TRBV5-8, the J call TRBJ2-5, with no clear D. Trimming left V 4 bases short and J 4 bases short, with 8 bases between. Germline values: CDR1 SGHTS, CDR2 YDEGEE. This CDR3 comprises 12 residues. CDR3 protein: CASSLGSETQYF. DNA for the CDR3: TGTGCCAGCAGCCTAGGATCAGAGACCCAGTACTTC.

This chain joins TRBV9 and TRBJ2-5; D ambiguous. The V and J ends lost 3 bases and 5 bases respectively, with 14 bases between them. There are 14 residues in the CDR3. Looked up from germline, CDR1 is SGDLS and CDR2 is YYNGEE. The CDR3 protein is CASSANLVSETQYF. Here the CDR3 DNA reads TGTGCCAGCAGCGCGAACCTAGTGTCGGAGACCCAGTACTTC.

CDR3 protein: CARRDRGSSTNEKLFF. CDR3 coding DNA: TGTGCCAGACGGGACCGAGGAAGCTCAACTAATGAAAAACTGTTTTTT. The gene calls are TRBV2 and TRBJ1-4, with D possibly TRBD1 on 5 matching bases. V lost 9 bases and J 0 bases, leaving 17 bases between the germline ends. This CDR3 spans 16 amino acids. The germline V gene has CDR1 SNHLY and CDR2 FYNNEI.

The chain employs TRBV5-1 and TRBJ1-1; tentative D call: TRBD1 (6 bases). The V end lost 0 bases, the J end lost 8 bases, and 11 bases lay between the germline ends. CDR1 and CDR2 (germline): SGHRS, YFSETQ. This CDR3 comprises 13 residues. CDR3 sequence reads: CASSLGAGAEAFF. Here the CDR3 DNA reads TGCGCCAGCAGCTTGGGGGCAGGGGCCGAAGCTTTCTTT. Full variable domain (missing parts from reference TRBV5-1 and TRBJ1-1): KAGVTQTPRYLIKTRGQQVTLSCSPISGHRSVSWYQQTPGQGLQFLFEYFSETQRNKGNFPGRFSGRQFSNSRSEMNVSTLELGDSALYLCASSLGAGAEAFFGQGTRLTVV.

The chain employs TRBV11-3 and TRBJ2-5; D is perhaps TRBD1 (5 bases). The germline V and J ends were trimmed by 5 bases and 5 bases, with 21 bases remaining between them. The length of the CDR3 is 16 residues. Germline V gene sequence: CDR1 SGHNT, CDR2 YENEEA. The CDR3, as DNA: TGTGCCAGCAGCCGAATAGGTTTAGGGGTGGGGGAGACCCAGTACTTC. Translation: CASSRIGLGVGETQYF. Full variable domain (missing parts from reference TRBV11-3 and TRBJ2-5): EAGVVQSPRYKIIEKKQPVAFWCNPISGHNTLYWYLQNLGQGPELLIRYENEEAVDDSQLPKDRFSAERLKGVDSTLKIQPAELGDSAVYLCASSRIGLGVGETQYFGPGTRLLVL.

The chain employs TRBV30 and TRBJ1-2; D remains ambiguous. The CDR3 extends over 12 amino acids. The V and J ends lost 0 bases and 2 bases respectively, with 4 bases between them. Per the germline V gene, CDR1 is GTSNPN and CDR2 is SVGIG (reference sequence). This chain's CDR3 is CAWSVTNYGYTF. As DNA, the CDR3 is TGTGCCTGGAGTGTAACCAACTATGGCTACACCTTC.

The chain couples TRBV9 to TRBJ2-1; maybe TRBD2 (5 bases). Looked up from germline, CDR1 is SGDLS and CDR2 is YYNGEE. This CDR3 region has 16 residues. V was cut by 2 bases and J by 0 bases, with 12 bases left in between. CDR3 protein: CASSVYSGSSYNEQFF. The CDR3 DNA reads TGTGCCAGCAGCGTCTACAGCGGCAGCTCCTACAATGAGCAGTTCTTC. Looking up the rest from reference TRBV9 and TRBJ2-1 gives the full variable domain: DSGVTQTPKHLITATGQRVTLRCSPRSGDLSVYWYQQSLDQGLQFLIQYYNGEERAKGNILERFSAQQFPDLHSELNLSSLELGDSALYFCASSVYSGSSYNEQFFGPGTRLTVL.

Here the CDR3 DNA reads TGTGCCAGCAGTGGATACCAAGAGACCCAGTACTTC. Translated, it gives CASSGYQETQYF. The chain is built from TRBV25-1 and TRBJ2-5; D gene unclear. V gave up 4 bases and J gave up 0 bases, with 3 bases separating them. This CDR3 has 12 residues. The germline gives CDR1 MGHDK, CDR2 SYGVNS.

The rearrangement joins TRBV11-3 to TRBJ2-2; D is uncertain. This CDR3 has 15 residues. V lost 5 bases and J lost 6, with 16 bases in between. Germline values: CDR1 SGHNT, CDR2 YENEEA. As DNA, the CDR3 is TGTGCCAGCAGCGCTACCAGAGCGTCTTCCGGGGAGCTGTTTTTT. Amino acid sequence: CASSATRASSGELFF.

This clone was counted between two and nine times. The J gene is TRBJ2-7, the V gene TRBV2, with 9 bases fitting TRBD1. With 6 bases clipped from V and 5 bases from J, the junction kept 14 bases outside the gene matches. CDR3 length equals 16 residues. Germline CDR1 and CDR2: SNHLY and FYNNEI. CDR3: CASRFSGTGYTNEQYF. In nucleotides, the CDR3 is TGTGCCAGCAGATTCTCCGGGACAGGGTATACGAACGAGCAGTACTTC.